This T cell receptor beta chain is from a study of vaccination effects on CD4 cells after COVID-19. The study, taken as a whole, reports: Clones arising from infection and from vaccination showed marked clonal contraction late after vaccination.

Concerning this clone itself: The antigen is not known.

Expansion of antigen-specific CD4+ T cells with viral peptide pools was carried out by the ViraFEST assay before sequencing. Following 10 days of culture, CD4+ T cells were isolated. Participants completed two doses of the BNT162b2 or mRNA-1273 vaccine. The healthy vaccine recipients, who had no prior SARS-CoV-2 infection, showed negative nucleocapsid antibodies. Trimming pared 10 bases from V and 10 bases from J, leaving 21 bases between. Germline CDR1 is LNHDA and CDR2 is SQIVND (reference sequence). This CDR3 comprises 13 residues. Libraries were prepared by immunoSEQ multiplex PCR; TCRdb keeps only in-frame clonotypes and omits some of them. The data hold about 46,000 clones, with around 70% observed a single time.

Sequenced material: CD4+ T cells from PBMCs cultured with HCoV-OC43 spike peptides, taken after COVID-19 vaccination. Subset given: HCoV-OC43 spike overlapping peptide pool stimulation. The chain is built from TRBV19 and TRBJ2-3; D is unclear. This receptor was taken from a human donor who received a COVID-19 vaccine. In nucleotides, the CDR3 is TGTGCCACCGCCACCAGTATCCCCTCTTCGCAGTATTTT. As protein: CATATSIPSSQYF.